This entry lists 15 T cell receptor beta chains sequenced from one sample in a study of cytotoxic CD8 clonotypes in ibrutinib-treated CLL. TCRdb's copy holds only in-frame clones and misses some; the assay was immunoSEQ multiplex PCR. The table shows approximately 350,000 clones, with approximately 67% occurring only once. Sequencing used PBMCs, obtained after 36 months of ibrutinib treatment. These receptors were collected from a human donor with chronic lymphocytic leukemia.

The rearrangement uses TRBV4-1 and TRBJ2-1; no clear D. There are 15 residues in the CDR3. The germline V gene encodes CDR1 MGHRA and CDR2 YSYEKL. Trimming shortened V by 3 bases and J by 0 bases, and 9 bases separated the two germline ends. CDR3 in amino acids: CASSHWRSSYNEQFF. The CDR3 DNA is TGCGCCAGCAGCCATTGGCGGAGCTCCTACAATGAGCAGTTCTTC.

The gene calls are TRBV5-1 and TRBJ2-7; 9 bases agree with TRBD2. V gave up 4 bases and J gave up 2 bases; unmatched junction bases: 7. CDR1 is SGHRS and CDR2 is YFSETQ in the germline V gene. The CDR3 spans 15 residues. Here the CDR3 reads CASSRGTSTPYEQYF. The DNA of the CDR3 is TGCGCCAGCAGCCGGGGGACTAGCACCCCCTACGAGCAGTACTTC.

CDR3 protein: CSVNPTGGSYGYTF. CDR3 bases: TGCAGCGTCAACCCGACAGGGGGTTCATATGGCTACACCTTC. V is TRBV29-1 and J is TRBJ1-2; 9 nucleotides match TRBD1. Germline V gene data show CDR1 as SQVTM and CDR2 as ANQGSEA. This CDR3 comprises 14 residues. Trimming took 6 bases from V and 5 from J; bases not matched to a gene: 10.

This chain joins TRBV21-1 and TRBJ2-1; the table's TRBD1 call for D was not verified on the DNA. TRBV21-1 is a recognized pseudogene. This CDR3 spans 16 amino acids. CDR3 residues: CASSKDGNSLYNEQFF. In nucleotides, the CDR3 is TGTGCCAGCAGCAAAGACGGCAACAGCCTCTACAATGAGCAGTTCTTC.

V gene TRBV6-5 combines with J gene TRBJ2-3, with 7 bases lining up with TRBD2. Per germline, CDR1 MNHEY and CDR2 SVGAGI. This CDR3 spans 15 amino acids. J gave up 8 bases and V 2 bases, and 10 bases lay outside the gene matches. The CDR3 reads CASSYLAEPFGTQYF. CDR3 nucleotide sequence: TGTGCCAGCAGTTACCTAGCGGAACCCTTTGGTACGCAGTATTTT.

This clone has only a few counts. The V call is TRBV23-1, the J call TRBJ2-4, with 9 positions matching TRBD1. TRBV23-1 counts as an open reading frame of uncertain function. The CDR3 runs to 16 residues. J lost 2 bases, V lost 2 bases, and 4 bases had no gene match. The CDR3 DNA is TGCGCCAGCAGTCAAGACAGGGGGATAACCAAAAACATTCAGTACTTC. Amino acid sequence: CASSQDRGITKNIQYF.

The V gene is TRBV18, the J gene TRBJ2-7, with 8 bases fitting TRBD2. Germline V gene sequence: CDR1 KGHSH, CDR2 LQKENI. V trimming: 6 bases; J trimming: 7 bases; junction bases outside the gene matches: 11. This CDR3 spans 14 amino acids. In DNA form, the CDR3 reads TGTGCCAGCTCCGCGGGACTAGGCCAAAGGGAGCAGTACTTC. Protein product: CASSAGLGQREQYF. The full variable domain, with the rest looked up from reference TRBV18 and TRBJ2-7, is NAGVMQNPRHLVRRRGQEARLRCSPMKGHSHVYWYRQLPEEGLKFMVYLQKENIIDESGMPKERFSAEFPKEGPSILRIQQVVRGDSAAYFCASSAGLGQREQYFGPGTRLTVT.

The rearrangement joins TRBV10-3 to TRBJ1-1, with D hard to call. The CDR3 loop spans 12 amino acids. Trimming removed 3 bases at V and 5 bases at J, with 7 bases between. CDR1 and CDR2 (germline): ENHRY, SYGVKD. CDR3 region: CAISESFTEAFF. The CDR3 region has the DNA TGTGCCATCAGTGAATCCTTTACTGAAGCTTTCTTT.

This clone was detected once. This chain connects TRBV5-6 to TRBJ1-2, with 8 bases identical to TRBD1. The trim removed 3 bases at V and 4 bases at J, leaving 5 bases unmatched. CDR3 length: 14 residues. In germline, CDR1 is SGHDT, CDR2 YYEEEE. The CDR3 coding sequence is TGTGCCAGCAGCTGGGGACAGGAGCCCTATGGCTACACCTTC. It is translated as CASSWGQEPYGYTF. The full variable domain, completed using reference TRBV5-6 and TRBJ1-2, is DAGVTQSPTHLIKTRGQQVTLRCSPKSGHDTVSWYQQALGQGPQFIFQYYEEEERQRGNFPDRFSGHQFPNYSSELNVNALLLGDSALYLCASSWGQEPYGYTFGSGTRLTVV.

The genes are TRBV6-5 and TRBJ2-7; 7 nucleotides match TRBD1. V lost 5 bases to trimming and J lost 3 bases; unmatched junction nucleotides: 7. There are 14 residues in the CDR3. Germline values: CDR1 MNHEY, CDR2 SVGAGI. The CDR3 DNA reads as TGTGCCAGCAGTGAAGTACAGGGGAGCTACGAGCAGTACTTC. Translation: CASSEVQGSYEQYF.

The chain recombines TRBV4-3 with TRBJ2-1, with 11 bases identical to TRBD1. J lost 8 bases, V lost 4 bases, and 10 bases had no gene match. Per germline, CDR1 LGHNA and CDR2 YSLEER. This CDR3 has 16 residues. The CDR3 spells CASSREWTGGEDEQFF. The CDR3 DNA is TGCGCCAGCAGCCGGGAATGGACAGGGGGCGAGGATGAGCAGTTCTTC.

The chain carries TRBV19 and TRBJ2-1, with TRBD2 as a possible D gene (6 bases). Germline CDR1 is LNHDA and CDR2 is SQIVND (reference sequence). V was shortened by 5 bases and J by 0 bases, with 20 bases between the two germline ends. The CDR3 sequence is 18 residues long. Here the CDR3 reads CASSPLGSTSSSYNEQFF. The CDR3 DNA reads TGTGCCAGTAGTCCCCTCGGGAGTACCTCTAGCTCCTACAATGAGCAGTTCTTC.

This chain links TRBV10-2 with TRBJ2-5; 7 positions match TRBD2. Trimming at V came to 3 bases and at J to 5 bases, leaving 6 bases not matched to a gene. Germline CDR1 reads WSHSY; CDR2 reads SAAADI. The CDR3 runs to 14 residues. The CDR3 bases are TGCGCCAGCAGTGACTGGCGGGAGATCGAGACCCAGTACTTC. Protein sequence: CASSDWREIETQYF.

The chain recombines TRBV28 with TRBJ1-2; 7 bases fit TRBD1. Germline V gene lookup returns CDR1 MDHEN and CDR2 SYDVKM. The CDR3 runs 13 residues. Trimming cost V 6 bases and J 6 bases; bases outside gene matches: 7. In nucleotides, the CDR3 is TGTGCCAGCAGGGGGGGGACAGCCAATGGCTACACCTTC. Its translation is CASRGGTANGYTF.

The chain recombines TRBV11-2 with TRBJ2-5; the D gene is possibly TRBD2 (7 bases). Germline CDR1 reads SGHAT; CDR2 reads FQNNGV. This CDR3 spans 12 amino acids. Deletions cut 3 bases from V and 8 bases from J, with 10 bases between. The CDR3 DNA reads TGTGCCAGCAGCTTCGGGGGGCTAACCCAGTACTTC. It is translated as CASSFGGLTQYF.